Shown below are 13 T cell receptor beta chains from a single sample sequenced in a study of CD8+ T cells in alopecia areata. RNA, once extracted, was reverse transcribed into cDNA for use as the sequencing template. Assay: immunoSEQ multiplex PCR; the TCRdb copy retains only in-frame clones and omits some. In the table there are about 190,000 clones, about 60% of which are singletons. This sample's treatment: oral pan-JAK inhibitor, 5-10 mg twice daily. The input for sequencing was CD4+ T cells sorted from blood, taken at week 4, from a patient treated with tofacitinib. All receptors come from a human donor with alopecia areata.

The J gene is TRBJ1-1, the V gene TRBV5-1; D gene uncertain. Germline V gene data show CDR1 as SGHRS and CDR2 as YFSETQ. The CDR3 is 15 amino acids. V lost 2 bases to trimming and J lost 2 bases, with 13 bases between them. The CDR3 DNA reads as TGCGCCAGCAGCTTAAGGGTACGGACTAACACTGAAGCTTTCTTT. It yields the protein CASSLRVRTNTEAFF.

Many counts were recorded for this clone. CDR3 sequence (DNA): TGTGCCAGCAGCGAAAGCGGAAGGGAGAACATTCAGTACTTC. Its protein is CASSESGRENIQYF. The gene calls are TRBV28 and TRBJ2-4; a possible D gene is TRBD2 (5 bases). CDR1 MDHEN and CDR2 SYDVKM come from the germline V gene. The CDR3 has 14 residues. V was clipped by 6 bases and J by 7 bases, with 16 bases between them.

The rearrangement uses TRBV25-1 and TRBJ2-1, with a possible D match to TRBD1 (5 bases). The CDR3 runs 15 residues. Germline V gives CDR1 MGHDK, CDR2 SYGVNS. The V end lost 7 bases, the J end lost 8 bases, and 21 bases lay between the germline ends. The DNA for the CDR3 is TGTGCCAGCAATCAACTCAAGGGGCTTGAGGATGAGCAGTTCTTC. This gives the protein CASNQLKGLEDEQFF.

The V gene is TRBV9, the J gene TRBJ2-1; D possibly matches TRBD1 or TRBD2 (7 bases each). The germline V gene has CDR1 SGDLS and CDR2 YYNGEE. V was cut by 3 bases and J by 4 bases, with 20 bases left in between. The CDR3 has 17 amino acids. CDR3 coding DNA: TGTGCCAGCAGCGCCACCCTACTAGCGACAGGGTACAATGAGCAGTTCTTC. It specifies CASSATLLATGYNEQFF.

The chain couples TRBV11-2 to TRBJ2-2, with D perhaps TRBD1 (6 bases). Germline CDR1 SGHAT, CDR2 FQNNGV. The CDR3 extends over 13 amino acids. The V end lost 5 bases, the J end lost 4 bases, and 8 bases lay between the germline ends. CDR3 loop: CASSRTVTGELFF. CDR3 sequence (DNA): TGTGCCAGCAGCCGGACAGTCACCGGGGAGCTGTTTTTT.

The chain is built from TRBV7-2 and TRBJ2-4; tentatively, D is TRBD1 (5 bases). Per germline, CDR1 SGHTA and CDR2 FQGNSA. Trimming removed 2 bases at V and 7 bases at J, with 6 bases between. The CDR3 consists of 12 residues. The CDR3 sequence is CASSLPGNIQYF. The CDR3, as DNA: TGTGCCAGCAGCTTACCAGGGAACATTCAGTACTTC.

This clone has a handful of counts. The chain uses TRBV28 and TRBJ2-5; TRBD1 is a possible D gene (5 bases). The V and J ends lost 11 bases and 1 base respectively, with 11 bases between them. Germline-derived CDR1 and CDR2 are MDHEN and SYDVKM. The CDR3 totals 12 residues. CDR3 residues: CASQAVQETQYF. For the CDR3, the DNA is TGTGCCTCACAGGCGGTCCAAGAGACCCAGTACTTC.

The chain is built from TRBV29-1 and TRBJ2-5, with D possibly TRBD2 on 5 matching bases. Germline loops: CDR1 SQVTM, CDR2 ANQGSEA. V lost 7 bases, J lost 7 bases, and 13 bases lay in between. This CDR3 contains 11 residues. Here the CDR3 DNA reads TGCAGCGCTGGGAGCCCCGGGACCCAGTACTTC. Amino acid sequence: CSAGSPGTQYF.

This rearrangement joins TRBV29-1 to TRBJ2-3; TRBD2 agrees at 8 bases. The CDR3 totals 15 residues. Losses at the gene ends were 4 bases for V and 3 bases for J; bases not matched to a gene: 9. In germline, CDR1 is SQVTM, CDR2 ANQGSEA. The CDR3, as DNA: TGCAGCGTTGGGCTAGCGGGTTCTTCAACAGATACGCAGTATTTT. It yields the protein CSVGLAGSSTDTQYF.

This clone came up many times. This chain links TRBV27 with TRBJ2-7; D uncertain. V lost 5 bases, J lost 2 bases, and 10 bases lay in between. Germline CDR1 reads MNHEY; CDR2 reads SMNVEV (reference sequence). The CDR3 is 13 amino acids. The CDR3 DNA is TGTGCCAGCAGTCGGGCAGGCGCCTACGAGCAGTACTTC. It codes for CASSRAGAYEQYF.

This clone occurred a few times. The rearrangement joins TRBV6-5 to TRBJ2-7, with 7 bases matching TRBD1. The CDR3 loop spans 13 amino acids. The V segment lost 3 bases and the J segment 4 bases; nucleotides outside the gene matches: 3. Germline assignment: CDR1 MNHEY and CDR2 SVGAGI. CDR3 in DNA: TGTGCCAGCAGTTATCGGACAGGATACGAGCAGTACTTC. As protein: CASSYRTGYEQYF.

The V call is TRBV30, the J call TRBJ1-2; D remains ambiguous. Germline V gene data show CDR1 as GTSNPN and CDR2 as SVGIG (reference sequence). The CDR3 contains 13 residues. With 0 bases removed from V and 2 bases from J, the gap between germline ends came to 7 bases. CDR3 residues: CAWSVNTNYGYTF. The CDR3 DNA reads TGTGCCTGGAGTGTAAACACAAACTATGGCTACACCTTC.

J is TRBJ2-2 and V is TRBV9, with 11 bases lining up with TRBD1. CDR3 length equals 16 residues. Trimming took 0 bases from V and 6 from J; bases not matched to a gene: 4. Germline loops: CDR1 SGDLS, CDR2 YYNGEE. In nucleotides, the CDR3 is TGTGCCAGCAGCGTAGTGGCGGGACAGGGGGCCGGGGAGCTGTTTTTT. This encodes CASSVVAGQGAGELFF.